These T cell receptor beta chains were read from a single sample in a study of blood T cell repertoires in COVID-19. Sequenced by immunoSEQ multiplex PCR; TCRdb stores in-frame clones only, minus some. The table lists 200,000 to 250,000 clones, roughly 80% of them singletons. The sequenced sample was peripheral blood. Receptor source: an elderly man with acute or convalescent COVID-19. Both conserved end residues are part of each CDR3. The D gene is left open where the match is weak. Size tells how often a clone was seen (once, few, many) or the class of an expanded clone, and some rows leave it out.

>NA|TRBV7-2|NA|TRBJ1-5
TGTGCCAGCAGCACCGGAGGCGGTCAGCCCCAGCATTTT
CASSTGGGQPQHF
>NA|TRBV10-3|NA|TRBJ2-7
TGTGCCACCGGGGAGCGTTCCCCCTACGAGCAGTACTTC
CATGERSPYEQYF
>TRBD1|TRBV3-1/TRBV3-2|NA|TRBJ2-4
TGTGCCAGCAGCCCCGGGACAGTGAGAGCCAAAAACATTCAGTACTTC
CASSPGTVRAKNIQYF
>TRBD1|TRBV4-1|NA|TRBJ2-2
TGCGCCAGCAGCCTTTTATCGGGCTACAGGGGGTATATGACCACCGGGGAGCTGTTTTTT
CASSLLSGYRGYMTTGELFF
>NA|TRBV7-3|NA|TRBJ2-5
TGTGCCAGCAGTAATCGGTACCAAGAGACCCAGTACTTC
CASSNRYQETQYF
>NA|TRBV2|few|TRBJ1-2
TGTGCCAGCAGTGACGGTAACAACTATGGCTACACCTTC
CASSDGNNYGYTF
>NA|TRBV5-1|NA|TRBJ2-5
TGCGCCAGCAGCCCAAGAGGAGGGTGGGAGACCCAGTACTTC
CASSPRGGWETQYF
>NA|TRBV2|few|TRBJ1-5
TGTGCCAGCGGGGGGTCAGGGTTATCAAATCAGCCCCAGCATTTT
CASGGSGLSNQPQHF
>NA|TRBV28|NA|TRBJ1-5
TGTGCCAGCAGTTTCAGGTCTTTCGGGGAGCCCCAGCATTTT
CASSFRSFGEPQHF
>NA|TRBV5-5|NA|TRBJ2-5
TGTGCCAGCAGCCGATTGATGGGGGGAGAGACCCAGTACTTC
CASSRLMGGETQYF
>TRBD2|TRBV10-2|NA|TRBJ2-1
TGCGCCAGCAGTGGGACTAGCGGGAGGGCCTACAATGAGCAGTTCTTC
CASSGTSGRAYNEQFF
>TRBD1|TRBV7-3|NA|TRBJ2-1
TGTGCCAGCAGCTTAATACAGGGGAATGAGCAGTTCTTC
CASSLIQGNEQFF
>NA|TRBV6-5|NA|TRBJ1-4
TGTGCCAGCGCCTGGACCCAGGGGCTGTTTTTT
CASAWTQGLFF
>NA|TRBV5-4|few|TRBJ1-2
TGTGCCAGCAGGCCTACAGAGACCTATGGCTACACCTTC
CASRPTETYGYTF
>NA|TRBV12-1|NA|TRBJ2-7
TGTGCCAGCAGCTTTGAAGGGACTAGCGGGAGGACCACCTACGAGCAGTACTTC
CASSFEGTSGRTTYEQYF
>TRBD1|TRBV2|NA|TRBJ1-6
TGTGCCACCGAGACAGGGGGCACCTCACCCCTCCACTTT
CATETGGTSPLHF
>NA|TRBV24-1|once|TRBJ2-3
TGTGCCACCAGTGATTTTGCGGGAAGTGGGTCAGATACGCAGTATTTT
CATSDFAGSGSDTQYF
>TRBD1|TRBV2|NA|TRBJ1-5
TGTGCCAGCAGGGGACAGGTGAGCAATCAGCCCCAGCATTTT
CASRGQVSNQPQHF
>NA|TRBV7-9|NA|TRBJ2-1
TGTGCCAGCAGCCAGACGGCAGGTTGGAATGAGCAGTTCTTC
CASSQTAGWNEQFF
>NA|TRBV27|once|TRBJ1-4
TGTGCCAGCAGTTTAAGGGGAGGGAGGGAAAAACTGTTTTTT
CASSLRGGREKLFF
>NA|TRBV28|NA|TRBJ1-1
TGTGCCAGCAGTTTCGGCGGTACGATGAACACTGAAGCTTTCTTT
CASSFGGTMNTEAFF
>TRBD1|TRBV6-5|NA|TRBJ1-6
TGTGCCAGCAGTTACTCGAGAGACAGGGCTTCACCCCTCCACTTT
CASSYSRDRASPLHF
>NA|TRBV27|few|TRBJ2-7
TGTGCCAGCAGTTCCCGACAGGGTGGGGGGTACGAGCAGTACTTC
CASSSRQGGGYEQYF
>NA|TRBV14|once|TRBJ2-1
TGTGCCAGCAGCCAAGAAAACTCGTACAATGAGCAGTTCTTC
CASSQENSYNEQFF
>NA|TRBV6-5|once|TRBJ2-7
TGTGCCAGCAGTTACGCCATCCCAGGGGATAAGCAGTACTTC
CASSYAIPGDKQYF
>NA|TRBV18|NA|TRBJ2-7
TGTGCCAGCTCACCGGGGAGAGGGATTCAACACGAGCAGTACTTC
CASSPGRGIQHEQYF
>NA|TRBV15|NA|TRBJ2-4
TGTGCCACCAGCAGAGATCGACAGGCCCTAACCACCAAAAACATTCAGTACTTC
CATSRDRQALTTKNIQYF
>NA|TRBV9|NA|TRBJ2-3
TGTGCCAGCGGGAGCGCCGTCCCAGATACGCAGTATTTT
CASGSAVPDTQYF
>TRBD2|TRBV20-1|NA|TRBJ2-7
TGCAGTGCTAGTCCGACTAGCGGGAGGACTGAGCGGTACTTC
CSASPTSGRTERYF
>TRBD1|TRBV19|few|TRBJ1-2
TGTGCCAGTAACCGCAGGGGGCGCACCTATGGCTACACCTTC
CASNRRGRTYGYTF
>TRBD1|TRBV5-1|NA|TRBJ1-4
TGCGCCAGCAGCTTTAGCCCCGGGACAGGGAATGAAAAACTGTTTTTT
CASSFSPGTGNEKLFF
>NA|TRBV11-2|NA|TRBJ1-1
TGTGCCAGCAGCTCTAGCCTGAACACTGAAGCTTTCTTT
CASSSSLNTEAFF
>NA|TRBV5-1|NA|TRBJ1-4
TGCGCCAGCAGCTCCAGTGCAACTAATGAAAAACTGTTTTTT
CASSSSATNEKLFF
>TRBD1|TRBV2|NA|TRBJ2-7
TGTGCCAGTAACGCACAGGGGGCGAACTACGAGCAGTACTTC
CASNAQGANYEQYF
>NA|TRBV9|NA|TRBJ2-1
TGTGCCAGCAGCGTAGGAATTGGGGCGGGATTGGATGAGCAGTTCTTC
CASSVGIGAGLDEQFF
>NA|TRBV2|NA|TRBJ2-7
TGTGCCAGCAGATCGCGGGAGCAGTACTTC
CASRSREQYF
>TRBD1|TRBV24-1|NA|TRBJ1-6
TGTGCCACCAGTGGCTGCGGGGGGACAGCGATAAATTCACCCCTCCACTTT
CATSGCGGTAINSPLHF
>TRBD2|TRBV5-1|NA|TRBJ2-2
TGCGCCAGCAGCCTAGGACTAGCGAACACCGGGGAGCTGTTTTTT
CASSLGLANTGELFF